One sample yielded the 6 T cell receptor beta chains listed below, sequenced in a study of T cell clones after liver transplantation. TCRdb's table, derived via immunoSEQ multiplex PCR, lists solely in-frame clones and lacks some. The sample carries 65,000 to 90,000 clones, over 85% recorded once. The specimen comprised CD4+ T cells from blood, sampled before liver transplant. The receptors shown here come from a human donor who received a liver transplant.

The rearrangement links TRBV5-4 to TRBJ2-3; 13 positions agree with TRBD2. Trimming removed 4 bases from V and 6 bases from J; junction bases left unmatched: 8. Germline CDR1 is SGHNT and CDR2 is YYREEE (reference sequence). CDR3 size: 16 residues. CDR3 in amino acids: CASSVRTSGRGDTQYF. The CDR3 DNA reads TGTGCCAGCAGCGTTCGGACTAGCGGGAGAGGGGATACGCAGTATTTT.

The gene calls are TRBV9 and TRBJ2-7, with 11 bases lining up with TRBD2. This CDR3 is built from 15 residues. J was trimmed by 3 bases and V by 4 bases; bases with no gene match: 6. Germline assignment: CDR1 SGDLS and CDR2 YYNGEE. CDR3 nucleotide sequence: TGTGCCAGCAGCCCCCGGGGACTAGCGGACTACGAGCAGTACTTC. As protein: CASSPRGLADYEQYF.

This chain uses TRBV4-2 with TRBJ2-3; D perhaps matches TRBD2 (6 bases). The CDR3 sequence is 17 residues long. Germline V gene sequence: CDR1 LGHNA, CDR2 YNFKEQ. With 2 bases removed from V and 0 bases from J, the gap between germline ends came to 15 bases. The CDR3 coding sequence is TGTGCCAGCAGCCAATCCCACCCGGGACTCAGCACAGATACGCAGTATTTT. It is translated as CASSQSHPGLSTDTQYF.

The chain uses TRBV5-1 and TRBJ2-2; 7 nucleotides agree with TRBD2. Germline values: CDR1 SGHRS, CDR2 YFSETQ. Germline trimming cut 0 bases from V and 3 bases from J; bases unmatched to any gene: 11. CDR3 size: 18 residues. The CDR3 sequence is CASSLELAGPMDTGELFF. The CDR3 DNA reads TGCGCCAGCAGCTTGGAGTTAGCGGGCCCAATGGACACCGGGGAGCTGTTTTTT.

The chain joins TRBV28 to TRBJ1-3; D unresolved. This CDR3 spans 14 amino acids. Between the trimmed V and J ends, which lost 8 bases and 2 bases, there was a span of 13 bases. Looked up from germline, CDR1 is MDHEN and CDR2 is SYDVKM. The CDR3 sequence is CASHAQETGNTIYF. Written as DNA, the CDR3 is TGTGCCAGCCACGCTCAGGAAACTGGAAACACCATATATTTT.

The J gene is TRBJ2-1, the V gene TRBV29-1; 9 bases agree with TRBD1. This CDR3 comprises 13 residues. The junction had 5 bases not matched to a gene; V was cut back by 7 bases and J by 4 bases. Germline V CDR1 and CDR2: SQVTM, ANQGSEA. In nucleotides, the CDR3 is TGCAGCGCATCCGGGACAGGGTACAATGAGCAGTTCTTC. Translating it yields CSASGTGYNEQFF.